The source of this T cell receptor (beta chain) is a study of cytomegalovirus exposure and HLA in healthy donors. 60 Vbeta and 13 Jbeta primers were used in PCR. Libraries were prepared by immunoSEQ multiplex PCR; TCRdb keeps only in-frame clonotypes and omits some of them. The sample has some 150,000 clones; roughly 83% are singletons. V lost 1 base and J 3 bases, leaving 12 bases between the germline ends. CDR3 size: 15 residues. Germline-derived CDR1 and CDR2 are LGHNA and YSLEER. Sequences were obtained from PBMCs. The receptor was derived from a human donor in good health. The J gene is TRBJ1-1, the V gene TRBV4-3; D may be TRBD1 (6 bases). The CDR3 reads CASSQAFRGHTEAFF. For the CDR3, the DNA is TGCGCCAGCAGCCAAGCCTTCAGGGGACACACTGAAGCTTTCTTT.